Included here is one TCR beta chain sequence, with context. No cognate antigen has been identified for it. Within one base of it there is no much larger clone, and no base qualities were kept. Library prep was done by the immunoSEQ multiplex PCR assay. Following the manufacturer's protocol, the hsTCRB Kit was used to amplify rearranged TCR beta chain sequences. Sequencing of TCRB libraries was carried out on an Illumina MiSeq. Under the source paper's analysis protocol: The kit vendor's proprietary platform handled demultiplexing, trimming and gene mapping. In its TCRdb copy, this immuneACCESS table keeps in-frame sequences only and misses some clones. Where compared with another copy, unresolved V genes explain less than half of these, and the others have no known cause. V and J calls and clone size are given by that table; D and trimming were obtained from the DNA. This sample holds some 120,000 clones; around 80% were observed only once. Of the sample, about 5.5% falls within the top ten clones.

The entry originates in a study of a mutant IDH1 vaccine in newly diagnosed glioma listed by TCRdb under 2021. Describing the broader study: Patients were given eight vaccinations, in weeks 1, 3, 5, 7, 11, 15, 19 and 23, which matched visits V03 through V10. In the chemotherapy-containing groups, vaccination started alongside temozolomide cycles, whereas in patients who had radiotherapy alone it started 4-6 weeks after radiotherapy. Peripheral blood was drawn at six visits: V03 (baseline), V05, V07, V10, V12 and V13. Before enrollment, patients had received standard therapy of radiotherapy alone, temozolomide alone, or radiochemotherapy with temozolomide; most received the combination. The roughly 34 treated patients were roughly 62% male and around 40% female, with a mean age of roughly 42 years. Longitudinal TCRB deep sequencing was done for some 25 treated patients, wherever samples were available for exploratory analyses.

At the junction V is shortened by 6 bases and J by 1 base, with 15 bases in between. The germline V gene (reference sequence) specifies MNHEY as CDR1 and SMNVEV as CDR2. The CDR3 numbers 16 residues from cysteine through phenylalanine. The only DNA kept is the CDR3, 48 bases in frame from the first base. This sample's time point label indicates: week 11, during vaccination. Every vaccine dose consisted of 300 ug of a 20-mer mutant IDH1 peptide in Montanide, administered subcutaneously together with topical imiquimod. All donors had newly diagnosed IDH1-mutant astrocytomas of WHO grade 3 or 4 that showed loss of nuclear ATRX. The samples were drawn from NOA16, a multicentre, single-arm, open-label phase I trial in Germany that tested a mutant IDH1 peptide vaccine in humans for the first time. Genomic DNA for TCRB sequencing was extracted from EDTA blood using the DNeasy Blood and Tissue Kit. The paper as a whole reports these results and caveats: It was noted by the authors that analyses of patient blood samples could not be reproduced owing to sample limitations. Across multiple MHC alleles, vaccine-induced immune responses were seen in around 94% of patients. Changes in the top peripheral T cell clonotypes picked up by TCRB sequencing did not appear to be linked to pseudoprogression. PBMC samples for TCRB deep sequencing were selected based on availability.

Source: PBMCs, taken from a glioma patient whose treatment included an IDH1 peptide vaccine. Recombination linked TRBV27 to TRBJ1-4; possibly the D gene is TRBD1, per 5 matching bases. The TCR comes from a man aged 40-49 years with glioma. The CDR3 amino acid sequence is: CASREGTAITNEKLFF. The sequenced DNA: TGTGCCAGCAGGGAAGGGACGGCTATAACTAATGAAAAACTGTTTTTT.